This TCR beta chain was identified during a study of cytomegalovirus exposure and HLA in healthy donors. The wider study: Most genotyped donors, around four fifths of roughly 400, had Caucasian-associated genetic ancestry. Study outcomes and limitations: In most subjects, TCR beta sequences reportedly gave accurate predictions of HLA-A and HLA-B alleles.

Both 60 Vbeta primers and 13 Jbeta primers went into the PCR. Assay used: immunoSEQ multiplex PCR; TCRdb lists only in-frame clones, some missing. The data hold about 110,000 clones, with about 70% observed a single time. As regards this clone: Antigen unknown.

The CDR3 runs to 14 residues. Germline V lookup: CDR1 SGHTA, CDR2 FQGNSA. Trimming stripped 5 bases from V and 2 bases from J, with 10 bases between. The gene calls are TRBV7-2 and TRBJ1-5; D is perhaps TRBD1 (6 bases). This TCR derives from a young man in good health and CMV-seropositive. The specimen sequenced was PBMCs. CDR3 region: CASSPWTGNQPQHF. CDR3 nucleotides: TGTGCCAGCAGCCCCTGGACAGGCAATCAGCCCCAGCATTTT.